Included here is one T cell receptor (beta chain) sequence, with context. Its specificity is not known. The sample is drawn from a study of OX40 agonist ivuxolimab in advanced cancers. Overall study: The eligibility criteria allowed prior anti-PD-1, anti-PD-L1 or anti-CTLA-4 therapy, and around 40% had some. Three dose-escalation patients had partial responses: one with hepatocellular carcinoma and two with cutaneous melanoma.

Using immunoSEQ multiplex PCR, the repertoire was profiled, and TCRdb retains in-frame clones only, with some absent. The sample holds about 69,000 clones, about three quarters seen once. The CDR3 is 15 residues long. The germline V and J ends were trimmed by 4 bases and 5 bases, with 17 bases remaining between them. Germline V gene lookup returns CDR1 MNHNS and CDR2 SASEGT. General observations from the study: Among T cells, CD8+ cells averaged more expanded clones than CD4+ cells.

The chain is built from TRBV6-1 and TRBJ2-5, with D perhaps assigned TRBD1 or TRBD2 (5 bases each). The receptor comes from an adult with an advanced solid tumor such as melanoma, head and neck, liver or kidney cancer. The sequences come from CD4+ or CD8+ T cells sorted from blood, collected in a trial of the OX40 agonist ivuxolimab. The CDR3, as DNA: TGTGCCAGCAGTGCTGCCGGGGCAGGGAAGGAGACCCAGTACTTC. It is translated as CASSAAGAGKETQYF.